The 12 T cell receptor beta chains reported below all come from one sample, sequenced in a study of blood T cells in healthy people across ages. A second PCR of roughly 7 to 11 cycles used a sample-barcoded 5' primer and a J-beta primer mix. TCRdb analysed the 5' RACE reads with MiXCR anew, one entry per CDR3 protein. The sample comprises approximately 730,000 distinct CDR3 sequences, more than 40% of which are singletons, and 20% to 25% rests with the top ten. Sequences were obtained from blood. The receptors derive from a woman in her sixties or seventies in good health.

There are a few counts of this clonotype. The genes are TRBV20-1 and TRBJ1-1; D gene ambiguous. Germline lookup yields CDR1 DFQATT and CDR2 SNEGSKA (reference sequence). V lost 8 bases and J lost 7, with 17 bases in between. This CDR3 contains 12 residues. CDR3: CSSSQQVNEAFF. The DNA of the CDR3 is TGCAGTTCCTCACAGCAGGTGAATGAAGCTTTCTTT.

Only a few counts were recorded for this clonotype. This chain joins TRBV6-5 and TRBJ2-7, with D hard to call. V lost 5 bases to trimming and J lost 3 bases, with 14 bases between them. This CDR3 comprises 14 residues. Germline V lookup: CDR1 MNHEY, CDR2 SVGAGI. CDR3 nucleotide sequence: TGTGCCAGCAGTACGGACGGGCCCGTCTACGAGCAGTACTTC. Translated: CASSTDGPVYEQYF.

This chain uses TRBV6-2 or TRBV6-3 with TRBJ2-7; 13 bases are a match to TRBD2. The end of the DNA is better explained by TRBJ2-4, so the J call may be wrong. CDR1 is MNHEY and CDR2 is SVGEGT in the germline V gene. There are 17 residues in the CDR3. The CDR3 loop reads CASSYPGLAGTKNIQYF. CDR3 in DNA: TGTGCCAGCAGTTACCCGGGACTAGCGGGGACCAAAAACATTCAGTACTTC.

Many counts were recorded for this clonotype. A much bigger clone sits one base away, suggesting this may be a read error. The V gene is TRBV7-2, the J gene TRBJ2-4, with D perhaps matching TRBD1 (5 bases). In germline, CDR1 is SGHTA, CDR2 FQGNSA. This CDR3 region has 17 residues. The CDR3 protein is CATSRRTLGGQENIQYF. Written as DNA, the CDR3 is TGTGCCACCAGCCGGCGCACATTAGGTGGACAAGAAAACATTCAGTACTTC. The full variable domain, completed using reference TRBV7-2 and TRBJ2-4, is GAGVSQSPSNKVTEKGKDVELRCDPISGHTALYWYRQSLGQGLEFLIYFQGNSAPDKSGLPSDRFSAERTGGSVSTLTIQRTQQEDSAVYLCATSRRTLGGQENIQYFGAGTRLSVL.

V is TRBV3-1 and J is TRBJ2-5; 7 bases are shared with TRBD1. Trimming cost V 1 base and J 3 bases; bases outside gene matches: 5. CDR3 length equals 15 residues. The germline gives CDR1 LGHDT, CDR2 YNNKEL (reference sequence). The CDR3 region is CASSQGQGREETQYF. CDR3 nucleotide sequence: TGTGCCAGCAGCCAAGGACAGGGTCGGGAAGAGACCCAGTACTTC.

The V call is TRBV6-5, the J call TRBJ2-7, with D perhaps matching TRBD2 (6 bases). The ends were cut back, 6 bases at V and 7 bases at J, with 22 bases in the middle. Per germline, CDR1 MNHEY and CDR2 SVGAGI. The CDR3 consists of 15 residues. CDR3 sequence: CASRGEGGGLREQYF. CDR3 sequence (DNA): TGTGCCAGCAGGGGTGAGGGTGGAGGGTTGAGGGAGCAGTACTTC.

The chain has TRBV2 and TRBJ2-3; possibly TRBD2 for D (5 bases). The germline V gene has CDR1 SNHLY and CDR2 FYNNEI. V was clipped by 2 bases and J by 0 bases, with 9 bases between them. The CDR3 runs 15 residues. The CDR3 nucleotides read TGTGCCAGCAGTGAATCGGGCGGGAGCACAGATACGCAGTATTTT. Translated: CASSESGGSTDTQYF.

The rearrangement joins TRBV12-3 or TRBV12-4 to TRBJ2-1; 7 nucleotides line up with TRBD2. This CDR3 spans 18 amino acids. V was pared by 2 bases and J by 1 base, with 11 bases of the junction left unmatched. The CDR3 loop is CASSLFVASGRSYNEQFF. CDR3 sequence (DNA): TGTGCCAGCAGTTTATTTGTGGCTAGCGGTAGATCCTACAATGAGCAGTTCTTC.

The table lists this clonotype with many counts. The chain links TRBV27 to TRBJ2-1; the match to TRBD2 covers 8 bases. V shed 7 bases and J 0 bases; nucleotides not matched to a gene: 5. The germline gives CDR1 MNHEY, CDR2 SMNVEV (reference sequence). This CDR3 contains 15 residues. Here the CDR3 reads CASTYSGSSYNEQFF. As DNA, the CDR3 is TGTGCCAGCACCTACAGCGGGAGCTCCTACAATGAGCAGTTCTTC.

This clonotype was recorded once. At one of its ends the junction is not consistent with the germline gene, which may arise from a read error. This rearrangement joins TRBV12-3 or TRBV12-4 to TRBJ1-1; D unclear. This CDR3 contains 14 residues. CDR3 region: CTSSLNDRGTEAFF. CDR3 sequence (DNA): TGTACCAGCAGTTTAAACGACCGGGGCACTGAAGCTTTCTTT.

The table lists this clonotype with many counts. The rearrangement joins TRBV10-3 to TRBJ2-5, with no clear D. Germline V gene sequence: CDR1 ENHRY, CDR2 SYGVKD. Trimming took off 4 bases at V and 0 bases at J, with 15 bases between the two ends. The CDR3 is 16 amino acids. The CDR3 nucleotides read TGTGCCATCAGTGTCTCCCTGGGCGGTGACCAAGAGACCCAGTACTTC. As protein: CAISVSLGGDQETQYF.

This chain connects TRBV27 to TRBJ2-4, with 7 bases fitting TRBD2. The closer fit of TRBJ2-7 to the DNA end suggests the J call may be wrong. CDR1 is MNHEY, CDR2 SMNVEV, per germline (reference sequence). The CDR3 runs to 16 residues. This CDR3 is CASRPTSVNSLDEQYF. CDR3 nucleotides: TGTGCCAGCAGACCAACTAGCGTAAATTCCCTTGACGAGCAGTACTTC.